This entry concerns a single TCR beta chain. This clonotype has more than one count but fewer than ten. Its antigen has not been determined. No quality values exist for individual bases; no much larger clone is one base distant. This sample was taken from a study of identical twins (dated by TCRdb to 2016 to 2017). Context from the whole study: TCR alpha and beta repertoires from monozygotic twins, unrelated adults of various ages and cord blood were deep-sequenced to test whether fetal clonotypes persist. Replicate twin experiments were performed at different times using different library preparation protocols to rule out contamination.

All donors were healthy Caucasians. The twin cohort consisted of three pairs of female monozygotic twins, all aged roughly 18 to 29 years. Peripheral blood mononuclear cells were used as the source from which RNA for TCR libraries was isolated. Overall study outcomes, separate from this receptor: Out-of-frame TCR alpha sharing in monozygotic twins was systematically underestimated by recombination models, whereas sharing between unrelated individuals was in agreement with the recombination models. Abundant cord blood beta clonotypes had fewer insertions, young adult naive repertoires showed a similar but weaker trend, and memory repertoires showed no such trend. Zero-insertion analyses could be partly confounded by invariant T cells such as MAIT and iNKT, though diverse VJ usage argued against such confounding for most clonotypes. Compared with coincidental sharing between unrelated individuals, out-of-frame TCR alpha sequences shared between twins had an excess of sequences with low generation probability. In beta out-of-frame sequences, excess twin sharing was weaker, because having fewer shared sequences lowered the signal-to-noise ratio. Because the same donors could not be followed over many years, the conclusions depended on cross-sectional statistical analysis.

Receptor libraries were prepared by 5' RACE. Instrument on record: Illumina HiSeq 2000. Template switching introduced a universal primer binding site; the final cDNA contained a unique molecular identifier, enabling accurate counting of TCR cDNA molecules. Specific primers in the conserved constant-segment region were used to synthesize first-strand cDNA for TCR alpha and beta chains. To control for contamination, every cDNA library carried two barcodes: a SMART-Mk sample barcode plus Illumina barcodes. TruSeq adapter sequences and Illumina sample barcodes were added in two successive PCR steps. The TCR alpha and beta cDNA libraries were sequenced on the Illumina HiSeq platform using custom primers. Under the source paper's analysis protocol: MiGEC processed the raw reads to extract unique molecular identifiers, while MiXCR was used to determine the CDR3 positions. For each individual, recombination models were inferred using an EM algorithm with the repgenHMM and IGoR tools. Shared clonotype analysis was performed with the tcR package in R, normalizing sharing by the product of cloneset sizes. To study raw recombination free of thymic and clonal selection effects, out-of-frame nonproductive sequences were analyzed. TCRdb reprocessing: public reads trimmed at Q25 with fastp, clones called with MiXCR, in-frame beta chains kept. Rows are combined by CDR3 protein, so each entry shows the most common genes and DNA. The V and J calls and clone size are TCRdb's, not the authors'. The sample has roughly 720,000 distinct CDR3 sequences on record, about 20% of them singletons. The top ten constitute around 13% of the sample.

These data were likewise used in another study, on T cells expressing NK-cell markers. As the second publication notes: Seven to nine donors provided sorted CD3+CD56+NKG2C+, CD3+CD56+NKG2C- and CD3+CD56-NKG2C+ T-cell subsets, whose TCR beta-chain repertoires were profiled. Among the eight sequenced donors, only one was HCMV-seronegative, while the other seven were HCMV-seropositive. To restrict sorting to alphabetaTCR-expressing T cells, an anti-gammadeltaTCR antibody was added in several experiments. For six donors, the dominant CD3+CD56+NKG2C+ clonotypes were among the top 10 CD8+ clonotypes and accounted for roughly 1.0-8% of CD8+ T cells. Those dominant clonotypes were again the most abundant among CD3+CD56-NKG2C+ cells in several donors, at about 28.3-60.1%. It remained unclear whether the expanded NKG2C-expressing T cell clones were specific for HCMV antigens. All eight donors whose samples were sequenced were randomly selected healthy volunteers, three of them men and five women. HCMV-specific IgG was detected in serum with a commercial ELISA kit to determine HCMV serostatus. Bulk peripheral blood T-cell repertoires were additionally sequenced from unsorted PBMC for six donors. Reads were demultiplexed and grouped by UMI with MIGEC, and clonotypes were assembled and quantified with MiTCR. To exclude erroneous sequences, only TCR cDNA sequences supported by at least two reads were retained. The tcR package was used for downstream repertoire analysis, with clonotypes matched between fractions based on CDR3 nucleotide sequence plus V segment. VDJmatch was used to annotate antigen specificity against VDJdb, with one amino acid substitution in CDR3 allowed.

This TCR derives from a woman aged 18-30 years in good health. The material sequenced was PBMCs.

This receptor carries the CDR3 CSARKLLSSYEQYF. Here is the DNA: TGCAGTGCTAGAAAGCTCCTGAGCTCCTACGAGCAGTACTTC. Recombination connected TRBV20-1 to TRBJ2-7; no D gene can be assigned with confidence. The germline V gene (reference sequence) specifies DFQATT as CDR1 and SNEGSKA as CDR2. V lost 2 bases and J lost 0 bases; the stretch between them is 11 bases long. The CDR3 numbers 14 residues from cysteine through phenylalanine. Just the 42-base CDR3 DNA is kept, in frame starting at base 1.